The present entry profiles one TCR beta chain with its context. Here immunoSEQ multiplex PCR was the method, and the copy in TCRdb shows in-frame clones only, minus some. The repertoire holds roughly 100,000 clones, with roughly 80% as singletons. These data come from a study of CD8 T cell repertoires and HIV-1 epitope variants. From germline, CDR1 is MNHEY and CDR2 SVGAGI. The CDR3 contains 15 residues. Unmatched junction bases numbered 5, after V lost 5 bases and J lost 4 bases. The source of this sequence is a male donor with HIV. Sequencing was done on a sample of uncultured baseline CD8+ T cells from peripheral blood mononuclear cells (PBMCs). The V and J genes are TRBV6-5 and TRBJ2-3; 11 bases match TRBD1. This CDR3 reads CASSGDRGSADTQYF. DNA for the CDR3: TGTGCCAGCAGTGGGGACAGGGGGAGCGCAGATACGCAGTATTTT.